A single sample is the source of the 12 T cell receptor beta chains below, sequenced in a study of blood T cell repertoires in COVID-19. The method was immunoSEQ multiplex PCR; TCRdb's version includes in-frame clones alone and lacks a portion of them. The sample records 200,000 to 250,000 clones, 80% to 90% being singletons. Sequencing input: PBMCs or T cells enriched from blood (not recorded which). All receptors derive from a middle-aged man who had recovered from COVID-19.

This CDR3 reads CATSLGGSGELFF. CDR3 DNA sequence: TGTGCCACCAGCCTCGGGGGGTCCGGGGAGCTGTTTTTT. V usage is TRBV24-1 and J usage is TRBJ2-2; 7 nucleotides match TRBD2. CDR3 size: 13 residues. The trim removed 7 bases at V and 6 bases at J, leaving 4 bases unmatched. CDR1 and CDR2 from the germline V gene are KGHDR and SFDVKD.

The chain couples TRBV11-2 to TRBJ2-1; D perhaps matches TRBD2 (6 bases). Germline CDR1 reads SGHAT; CDR2 reads FQNNGV. V lost 5 bases and J 10 bases, leaving 18 bases between the germline ends. The CDR3 spans 14 residues. The CDR3 here is CASSAQLAKGEQFF. DNA of the CDR3: TGTGCCAGCAGCGCCCAACTAGCAAAGGGGGAGCAGTTCTTC.

The chain has TRBV18 and TRBJ1-1; the D gene is possibly TRBD1 (5 bases). Germline CDR1 KGHSH, CDR2 LQKENI. V lost 3 bases to trimming and J lost 7 bases, with 12 bases between them. CDR3 length: 13 amino acids. The CDR3 sequence: CASSPGRALEAFF. Written as DNA, the CDR3 is TGTGCCAGCTCACCGGGCAGGGCCCTTGAAGCTTTCTTT.

The J gene is TRBJ2-1, the V gene TRBV2; 11 nucleotides match TRBD2. The CDR3 sequence is 14 residues long. After removal of 7 bases from V and 4 bases from J, the junction contained 3 bases not matched to a gene. Looked up from germline, CDR1 is SNHLY and CDR2 is FYNNEI. CDR3: CASTRTSGYNEQFF. The CDR3 bases are TGTGCCAGCACCAGGACTAGCGGGTACAATGAGCAGTTCTTC.

The rearrangement joins TRBV19 to TRBJ2-6; possibly TRBD1 for D (5 bases). The V gene's germline CDR1 is LNHDA and CDR2 SQIVND (reference sequence). Between the trimmed V and J ends, which lost 3 bases and 1 base, there was a span of 10 bases. The CDR3 has 16 residues. Here the CDR3 reads CASSIRALSGANVLTF. The CDR3 DNA sequence: TGTGCCAGTAGTATCAGGGCCCTGTCTGGGGCCAACGTCCTGACTTTC.

This chain joins TRBV11-2 and TRBJ1-5; no clear D gene. Germline loops: CDR1 SGHAT, CDR2 FQNNGV. The CDR3 runs to 13 residues. V was pared by 3 bases and J by 3 bases, with 6 bases between. The CDR3 DNA reads as TGTGCCAGCAGCTTGGACTTCAATCAGCCCCAGCATTTT. Residues: CASSLDFNQPQHF. The full variable domain, with the rest looked up from reference TRBV11-2 and TRBJ1-5, is EAGVAQSPRYKIIEKRQSVAFWCNPISGHATLYWYQQILGQGPKLLIQFQNNGVVDDSQLPKDRFSAERLKGVDSTLKIQPAKLEDSAVYLCASSLDFNQPQHFGDGTRLSIL.

The chain combines TRBV4-1 with TRBJ2-3; 9 positions agree with TRBD2. Germline-derived CDR1 and CDR2 are MGHRA and YSYEKL. Trimming removed 2 bases from V and 3 bases from J; junction bases left unmatched: 6. The length of the CDR3 is 16 residues. CDR3 coding DNA: TGCGCCAGCAGCCAAAGTAGTAGCGGGGGAACAGATACGCAGTATTTT. Protein: CASSQSSSGGTDTQYF.

The V and J genes are TRBV7-9 and TRBJ1-2; D unclear. V lost 1 base to trimming and J lost 0 bases, with 6 bases between them. Germline V gene sequence: CDR1 SEHNR, CDR2 FQNEAQ (reference sequence). The CDR3 sequence is 14 residues long. The CDR3 here is CASSLDTANYGYTF. The CDR3 region has the DNA TGTGCCAGCAGCTTAGATACGGCTAACTATGGCTACACCTTC.

The chain joins TRBV6-5 to TRBJ1-2, with D possibly matching TRBD1 (5 bases). Trimming removed 2 bases at V and 4 bases at J, with 11 bases between. Germline CDR1 is MNHEY and CDR2 is SVGAGI. This CDR3 spans 14 amino acids. CDR3 coding DNA: TGTGCCAGCAGTTACCTCGGGCAGGGCTATGGCTACACCTTC. Protein: CASSYLGQGYGYTF.

J is TRBJ1-2 and V is TRBV2; the match to TRBD1 covers 7 bases. Looked up from germline, CDR1 is SNHLY and CDR2 is FYNNEI. V was clipped by 3 bases and J by 1 base; unmatched bases: 5. CDR3 length: 15 amino acids. In nucleotides, the CDR3 is TGTGCCAGCAGTGACTGGGACAGCGATAACTATGGCTACACCTTC. Its protein is CASSDWDSDNYGYTF.

The chain employs TRBV7-9 and TRBJ1-5, with a weak D call TRBD1 (5 bases). This CDR3 has 14 residues. Trimming took off 3 bases at V and 1 base at J, with 7 bases between the two ends. The germline V gene has CDR1 SEHNR and CDR2 FQNEAQ (reference sequence). The DNA for the CDR3 is TGTGCCAGCAGCTTCGACAGAAGCAATCAGCCCCAGCATTTT. It specifies CASSFDRSNQPQHF.

The gene calls are TRBV5-1 and TRBJ1-2; 7 bases align to TRBD1. CDR3 length: 14 amino acids. Losses at the gene ends were 0 bases for V and 4 bases for J; bases not matched to a gene: 3. Germline V gene sequence: CDR1 SGHRS, CDR2 YFSETQ. CDR3 loop: CASSLDPGGYGYTF. CDR3 DNA sequence: TGCGCCAGCAGCTTGGATCCAGGGGGCTATGGCTACACCTTC.